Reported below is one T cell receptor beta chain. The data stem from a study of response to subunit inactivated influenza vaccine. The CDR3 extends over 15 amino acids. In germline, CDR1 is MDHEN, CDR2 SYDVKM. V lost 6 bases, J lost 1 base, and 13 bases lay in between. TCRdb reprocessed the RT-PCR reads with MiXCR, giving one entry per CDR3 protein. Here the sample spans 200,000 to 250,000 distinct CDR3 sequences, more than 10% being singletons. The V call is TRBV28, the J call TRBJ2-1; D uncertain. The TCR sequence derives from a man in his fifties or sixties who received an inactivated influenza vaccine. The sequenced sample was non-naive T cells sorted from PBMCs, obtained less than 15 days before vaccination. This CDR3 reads CASREVGGSYNEQFF. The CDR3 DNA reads TGTGCCAGCAGAGAGGTTGGTGGGTCCTACAATGAGCAGTTCTTC.